This T cell receptor beta chain is from a study of T cell responses to AZD1222 COVID-19 vaccine. As regards this clone: Its cognate antigen is unknown.

With 7 bases clipped from V and 7 bases from J, the junction kept 6 bases outside the gene matches. Germline lookup yields CDR1 LNHDA and CDR2 SQIVND (reference sequence). The CDR3 has 12 amino acids. Study-wide findings and caveats: At baseline, seropositivity was found in only a handful of AZD1222 recipients. The donor cohort was predominantly white British with a female majority, and clonal diversity may have been underestimated. Scientists sampled the repertoires only once the peak T cell response had passed. Spike-specific TCR repertoires showed rising breadth and depth after two AZD1222 doses.

TCRdb's copy holds only in-frame clones and misses some; the assay was immunoSEQ multiplex PCR. The table lists over 100,000 clones, roughly nine tenths of them singletons. The chain employs TRBV19 and TRBJ1-2, with 7 bases fitting TRBD1. Sequences were derived from peripheral blood, sampled 28 days after the second dose of the MenACWY control vaccine. The sequence was obtained from an adult who received the MenACWY meningococcal vaccine as a control. The CDR3 DNA follows: TGTGCCAGTACGGAGGGGGCGGCTGGCTACACCTTC. The encoded protein is CASTEGAAGYTF.